The present entry profiles one T cell receptor beta chain with its context. Which antigen it targets is not known. No base quality information exists; no much larger clone differs at one position. The data stem from a study of a mutant IDH1 vaccine in newly diagnosed glioma (dated by TCRdb to the early 2020s). Study-wide context: Across visits V03 through V10, patients got a total of eight vaccinations, given in weeks 1, 3, 5, 7, 11, 15, 19 and 23. Vaccination was initiated 4-6 weeks after radiotherapy alone, or concurrently with temozolomide cycles in the chemotherapy-containing groups. Of the approximately 30 treated patients, approximately 60% were male and roughly 38% were female, and a mean age of about 37 years was recorded. Before enrollment, patients had received standard therapy of radiotherapy alone, temozolomide alone, or radiochemotherapy with temozolomide; most received the combination. Peripheral blood samples were drawn at six visits, namely V03 (baseline), V05, V07, V10, V12 and V13. For exploratory analyses, fewer than 30 treated patients had longitudinal TCRB deep sequencing done wherever samples were available.

The CDR3 spans 16 residues, from the cysteine through the phenylalanine. Only the CDR3 DNA stays, 48 bases, in frame from base 1. Trimming at the junction amounts to 7 bases on V and 4 bases on J, and the germline ends lie 22 bases apart. CDR1 and CDR2 are drawn from the germline V gene: SGHTA, FQGNSA. Findings and caveats that apply to the study as a whole: According to the authors, sample limitations meant that analyses of patient blood samples could not be reproduced. Immune responses induced by the vaccine were seen in roughly 92% of patients across multiple MHC alleles. Changes in the top peripheral T cell clonotypes picked up by TCRB sequencing did not appear to be linked to pseudoprogression. Availability determined which PBMC samples were chosen for TCRB deep sequencing.

Interpreted using the paper, the time point label stands for: week 23, last vaccination. Each vaccine dose, consisting of 300 ug of a 20-mer mutant IDH1 peptide in Montanide, was administered subcutaneously with topical imiquimod. Newly diagnosed WHO grade 3 or 4 IDH1-mutant astrocytomas showing loss of nuclear ATRX were present in the donors. The samples were drawn from NOA16, a multicentre, single-arm, open-label phase I trial in Germany that tested a mutant IDH1 peptide vaccine in humans for the first time. Genomic DNA for TCRB sequencing was extracted from EDTA blood using the DNeasy Blood and Tissue Kit. The method was the immunoSEQ multiplex PCR assay. Rearranged TCR beta chain sequences were amplified with the hsTCRB Kit following the manufacturer's protocol. TCRB libraries were sequenced on an Illumina MiSeq. The authors processed their data as follows. The kit vendor's proprietary platform handled demultiplexing, trimming and gene mapping. What TCRdb holds here is the immuneACCESS table cut down to in-frame rearrangements. Part of the clones is not present; checked against another copy, under half of the missing clones reflect an unresolved V gene, and the others are unexplained. The DNA gave D and trimming, while V, J and clone size come from that table. This sample lists some 40,000 clones; roughly 81% were detected once. The top ten hold 4% to 6% of the sample.

Recombination connected TRBV7-2 to TRBJ1-1; the D gene is perhaps TRBD1, from 5 matching bases. This clonotype was sampled from a man aged 40-49 years with glioma. The sequences come from PBMCs, collected from a glioma patient whose treatment included an IDH1 peptide vaccine. The CDR3 region: CASTSGMGREGTEAFF. The nucleotide sequence is given as TGTGCCAGCACCTCAGGTATGGGGCGAGAAGGCACTGAAGCTTTCTTT.